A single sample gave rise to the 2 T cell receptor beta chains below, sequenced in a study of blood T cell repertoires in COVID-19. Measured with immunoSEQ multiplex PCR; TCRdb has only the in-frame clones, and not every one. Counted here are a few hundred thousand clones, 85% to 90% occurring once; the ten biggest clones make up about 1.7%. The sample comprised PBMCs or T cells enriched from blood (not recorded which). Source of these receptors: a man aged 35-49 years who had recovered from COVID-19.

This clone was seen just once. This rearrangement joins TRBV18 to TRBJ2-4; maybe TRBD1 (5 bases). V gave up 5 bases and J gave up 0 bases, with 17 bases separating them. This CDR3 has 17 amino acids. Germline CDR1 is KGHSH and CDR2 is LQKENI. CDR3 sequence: CASSSPAQAGAKNIQYF. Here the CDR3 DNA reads TGTGCCAGCTCATCCCCTGCACAGGCCGGAGCCAAAAACATTCAGTACTTC.

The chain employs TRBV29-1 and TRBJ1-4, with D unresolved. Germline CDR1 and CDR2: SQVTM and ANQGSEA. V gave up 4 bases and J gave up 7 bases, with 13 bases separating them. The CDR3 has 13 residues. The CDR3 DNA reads TGCAGCGTTGCTAACCCGGGTGCTGAAAAACTGTTTTTT. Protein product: CSVANPGAEKLFF.